The 18 T cell receptor beta chains presented below share a single source sample, sequenced in a study of OX40 agonist ivuxolimab in advanced cancers. Sequencing used immunoSEQ multiplex PCR; TCRdb keeps in-frame clones, though not all of them. The sample has approximately 67,000 clones, roughly 87% seen once. The sample was CD4+ or CD8+ T cells sorted from blood, taken in a trial of the OX40 agonist ivuxolimab. These receptors all come from an adult with an advanced solid tumor such as melanoma, head and neck, liver or kidney cancer.

The genes are TRBV4-2 and TRBJ2-7; the match to TRBD2 covers 7 bases. This CDR3 region has 14 residues. The V gene end was trimmed by 2 bases and the J gene end by 3 bases; junction bases not matched to a gene: 4. Germline values: CDR1 LGHNA, CDR2 YNFKEQ. The CDR3 reads CASSQPGGVYEQYF. CDR3 nucleotide sequence: TGTGCCAGCAGCCAACCTGGGGGGGTCTACGAGCAGTACTTC.

V and J are TRBV7-6 and TRBJ2-5; D call uncertain. The ends were cut back, 5 bases at V and 1 base at J, with 5 bases in the middle. From germline, CDR1 is SGHVS and CDR2 FNYEAQ. CDR3 size: 12 residues. The CDR3 bases are TGTGCCAGCAGCCGCCGCCAAGAGACCCAGTACTTC. Protein product: CASSRRQETQYF.

The genes are TRBV7-6 and TRBJ2-1, with TRBD1 identical over 7 bases. Germline V gives CDR1 SGHVS, CDR2 FNYEAQ. The CDR3 runs to 13 residues. V lost 1 base, J lost 9 bases, and 3 bases stayed unmatched. The CDR3 DNA reads as TGTGCCAGCAGCTTAGGACAGGGAGTTGAGCAGTTCTTC. Translation gives CASSLGQGVEQFF.

The rearrangement uses TRBV19 and TRBJ2-3, with D hard to call. The germline gives CDR1 LNHDA, CDR2 SQIVND (reference sequence). The V and J ends lost 8 bases and 5 bases respectively, with 8 bases between them. This CDR3 has 11 amino acids. CDR3: CASSGRDTQYF. As DNA, the CDR3 is TGTGCCAGTTCCGGGCGAGATACGCAGTATTTT. The variable domain in full, with the rest retrieved from reference TRBV19 and TRBJ2-3, is DGGITQSPKYLFRKEGQNVTLSCEQNLNHDAMYWYRQDPGQGLRLIYYSQIVNDFQKGDIAEGYSVSREKKESFPLTVTSAQKNPTAFYLCASSGRDTQYFGPGTRLTVL.

V and J are TRBV5-5 and TRBJ2-3, with 8 bases identical to TRBD1. J gave up 1 base and V 4 bases, and 14 bases lay outside the gene matches. Looked up from germline, CDR1 is SGHKS and CDR2 is YYEKEE (reference sequence). The CDR3 has 18 residues. The CDR3 reads CASSPRATRGRGTDTQYF. Written as DNA, the CDR3 is TGTGCCAGCAGCCCGCGGGCCACCAGGGGGCGAGGCACAGATACGCAGTATTTT.

This clone has a single count. CDR3 coding DNA: TGTGCCAGCAGCTTTTCAGAGGACACTGAAGCTTTCTTT. Its translation: CASSFSEDTEAFF. The rearrangement joins TRBV11-2 to TRBJ1-1; D gene uncertain. The CDR3 has 13 residues. Per the germline V gene, CDR1 is SGHAT and CDR2 is FQNNGV. Trimming shortened V by 3 bases and J by 3 bases, and 8 bases separated the two germline ends.

V usage is TRBV7-9 and J usage is TRBJ2-7; D is tentatively TRBD1 or TRBD2 (5 bases each). The V end was cut by 5 bases, the J end by 4 bases, with 15 bases between. The CDR3 has 14 residues. Germline V gene data show CDR1 as SEHNR and CDR2 as FQNEAQ (reference sequence). The CDR3 nucleotides are TGTGCCAGCAGCCCGGGACCCTCTGGGTACGAGCAGTACTTC. It specifies CASSPGPSGYEQYF.

This sequence joins TRBV5-4 and TRBJ2-7; 14 bases line up with TRBD2. This CDR3 region has 15 residues. Losses at the gene ends were 4 bases for V and 6 bases for J; bases not matched to a gene: 6. Germline lookup yields CDR1 SGHNT and CDR2 YYREEE (reference sequence). The CDR3 sequence is CASSGGTSGSGEQYF. The CDR3 DNA reads as TGTGCCAGCAGCGGCGGGACTAGCGGGAGTGGCGAGCAGTACTTC.

The CDR3 nucleotides are TGTGCCAGCAGCACTAGCACGGGGGCCTACGAGCAGTACTTC. Translation: CASSTSTGAYEQYF. J is TRBJ2-7 and V is TRBV11-1; D may be TRBD2 (6 bases). In germline, CDR1 is SGHAT, CDR2 FQDESV (reference sequence). V lost 5 bases, J lost 2 bases, and 13 bases lay in between. This CDR3 comprises 14 residues.

The chain joins TRBV7-3 to TRBJ1-1; D possibly corresponds to TRBD1 (5 bases). The CDR3 extends over 14 amino acids. The germline CDR1 and CDR2 sequences are SGHTA and FQGTGA. V gave up 4 bases and J gave up 2 bases, with 11 bases separating them. The CDR3 DNA is TGTGCCAGCAGCTCCACAGGTATAAACACTGAAGCTTTCTTT. This gives the protein CASSSTGINTEAFF.

The CDR3 reads CASSFQRGSTDTQYF. The CDR3 DNA reads TGCGCCAGCAGCTTCCAGCGAGGTAGCACAGATACGCAGTATTTT. J is TRBJ2-3 and V is TRBV5-1; no reliable D call. V was shortened by 2 bases and J by 0 bases, with 10 bases between the two germline ends. Germline V gene lookup returns CDR1 SGHRS and CDR2 YFSETQ. The CDR3 runs to 15 residues. The variable domain in full, with the rest retrieved from reference TRBV5-1 and TRBJ2-3, is KAGVTQTPRYLIKTRGQQVTLSCSPISGHRSVSWYQQTPGQGLQFLFEYFSETQRNKGNFPGRFSGRQFSNSRSEMNVSTLELGDSALYLCASSFQRGSTDTQYFGPGTRLTVL.

This chain connects TRBV29-1 to TRBJ2-1; maybe TRBD2 (6 bases). Germline CDR1 and CDR2: SQVTM and ANQGSEA. V shed 5 bases and J shed 7 bases, with 15 bases lying between them. This CDR3 is 13 amino acids long. CDR3: CSVRHTGENEQFF. Here the CDR3 DNA reads TGCAGCGTTCGACATACGGGGGAGAATGAGCAGTTCTTC.

This chain links TRBV11-3 with TRBJ1-1; D ambiguous. The CDR3 sequence is 13 residues long. Per the germline V gene, CDR1 is SGHNT and CDR2 is YENEEA. V was pared by 2 bases and J by 4 bases, with 8 bases between. CDR3: CASSLLFGTEAFF. CDR3 bases: TGTGCCAGCAGCTTACTTTTTGGCACTGAAGCTTTCTTT.

The CDR3 is CASSPGTKAKNIQYF. The CDR3 region has the DNA TGTGCCAGCAGTCCCGGGACAAAAGCCAAAAACATTCAGTACTTC. The rearrangement joins TRBV11-2 to TRBJ2-4; maybe TRBD1 (6 bases). Germline V CDR1 and CDR2: SGHAT, FQNNGV. V lost 6 bases, J lost 0 bases, and 12 bases lay in between. The CDR3 contains 15 residues.

This chain joins TRBV15 and TRBJ2-1; D is ambiguous. The germline V gene has CDR1 LNHNV and CDR2 YYDKDF (reference sequence). The ends were cut back, 1 base at V and 9 bases at J, with 13 bases in the middle. The CDR3 has 14 amino acids. The CDR3 region is CATSRVKIGGEQFF. CDR3 coding DNA: TGTGCCACCAGCAGAGTAAAAATAGGTGGTGAGCAGTTCTTC. The full variable domain, with the rest looked up from reference TRBV15 and TRBJ2-1, is DAMVIQNPRYQVTQFGKPVTLSCSQTLNHNVMYWYQQKSSQAPKLLFHYYDKDFNNEADTPDNFQSRRPNTSFCFLDIRSPGLGDTAMYLCATSRVKIGGEQFFGPGTRLTVL.

The chain is built from TRBV7-6 and TRBJ2-2; TRBD1 matches at 9 bases. The germline V gene encodes CDR1 SGHVS and CDR2 FNYEAQ. The length of the CDR3 is 15 residues. V lost 5 bases and J lost 0; bases outside the gene matches: 1. In DNA form, the CDR3 reads TGTGCCAGCAGCCGGGACAGGGCGAACACCGGGGAGCTGTTTTTT. It translates to CASSRDRANTGELFF.

In DNA form, the CDR3 reads TGTGCCAGCAGGCTGAACAGGGAGGGTAGCACTGAAGCTTTCTTT. Residues: CASRLNREGSTEAFF. V and J are TRBV6-5 and TRBJ1-1; possible D gene TRBD1, 6 bases. This CDR3 comprises 15 residues. CDR1 and CDR2 (germline): MNHEY, SVGAGI. The V end was cut by 6 bases, the J end by 4 bases, with 18 bases between.

The rearrangement links TRBV7-9 to TRBJ1-2; possibly TRBD1 for D (6 bases). This CDR3 has 16 amino acids. From germline, CDR1 is SEHNR and CDR2 FQNEAQ (reference sequence). The V end lost 1 base, the J end lost 3 bases, and 15 bases lay between the germline ends. This CDR3 is CASSLGRAQGDYGYTF. The CDR3 bases are TGTGCCAGCAGCTTAGGTCGGGCACAGGGTGACTATGGCTACACCTTC.